The rows below give T cell receptor beta chains drawn from one sample of a study of blood T cell repertoires in COVID-19. Using immunoSEQ multiplex PCR, the repertoire was profiled, and TCRdb retains in-frame clones only, with some absent. The table has around 250,000 clones, roughly 85% seen once; the top ten hold roughly 3.2%. Sequencing used peripheral blood. All receptors derive from a woman aged 18-29 years with acute or convalescent COVID-19. CDR3s include the opening cysteine and the closing phenylalanine or tryptophan. The order of the fields is J gene, clone size, D gene, V gene, CDR3 protein, CDR3 DNA. The D gene is left open where the match is weak. Clone size appears in some rows only: once, few, many, or a class for an expanded clone.

j_gene: TRBJ2-3
abundance: -
d_gene: TRBD1
v_gene: TRBV5-1
CDR3aa: CASSSTGGHTDTQYF
CDR3nt: TGCGCCAGCAGCTCCACAGGGGGGCACACAGATACGCAGTATTTT

j_gene: TRBJ1-1
abundance: -
d_gene: TRBD1
v_gene: TRBV6-6
CDR3aa: CASTTKGGGTEAFF
CDR3nt: TGTGCCAGCACCACTAAAGGGGGCGGCACTGAAGCTTTCTTT

j_gene: TRBJ2-1
abundance: once
d_gene: TRBD2
v_gene: TRBV9
CDR3aa: CASSVIAGPFNEQFF
CDR3nt: TGTGCCAGCAGCGTCATAGCGGGACCCTTCAATGAGCAGTTCTTC

j_gene: TRBJ1-6
abundance: -
d_gene: -
v_gene: TRBV27
CDR3aa: CASSLRALNSPLHF
CDR3nt: TGTGCCAGCAGTTTGAGAGCACTTAATTCACCCCTCCACTTT

j_gene: TRBJ1-2
abundance: few
d_gene: TRBD1
v_gene: TRBV25-1
CDR3aa: CASSESSLGQGSWGYTF
CDR3nt: TGTGCCAGCAGTGAATCCTCTCTTGGACAGGGATCTTGGGGCTACACCTTC

j_gene: TRBJ2-2
abundance: -
d_gene: -
v_gene: TRBV18
CDR3aa: CASSPRVNTGELFF
CDR3nt: TGTGCCAGCTCACCCAGGGTGAACACCGGGGAGCTGTTTTTT

j_gene: TRBJ1-1
abundance: -
d_gene: -
v_gene: TRBV6-5
CDR3aa: CASRTEGGNTEAFF
CDR3nt: TGTGCCAGCAGGACGGAAGGCGGGAACACTGAAGCTTTCTTT

j_gene: TRBJ2-1
abundance: -
d_gene: TRBD2
v_gene: TRBV6-5
CDR3aa: CATGTGTSEYNEQFF
CDR3nt: TGTGCCACTGGGACTGGGACTAGCGAATACAATGAGCAGTTCTTC

j_gene: TRBJ2-1
abundance: -
d_gene: TRBD2
v_gene: TRBV19
CDR3aa: CASTKGTSSKSSYNEQFF
CDR3nt: TGTGCCAGTACCAAGGGGACTAGCTCAAAAAGCTCCTACAATGAGCAGTTCTTC

j_gene: TRBJ2-1
abundance: -
d_gene: TRBD1
v_gene: TRBV29-1
CDR3aa: CSVEGPGGDNEQFF
CDR3nt: TGCAGCGTTGAAGGGCCAGGGGGTGACAATGAGCAGTTCTTC

j_gene: TRBJ1-6
abundance: -
d_gene: -
v_gene: TRBV19
CDR3aa: CASSTLWGLASPLHF
CDR3nt: TGTGCCAGTAGTACCCTCTGGGGCCTTGCTTCACCCCTCCACTTT

j_gene: TRBJ2-2
abundance: many
d_gene: TRBD1
v_gene: TRBV5-1
CDR3aa: CASSLWTGKTSNTGELFF
CDR3nt: TGCGCCAGCAGCTTATGGACAGGGAAGACCTCGAACACCGGGGAGCTGTTTTTT

j_gene: TRBJ1-2
abundance: -
d_gene: -
v_gene: TRBV27
CDR3aa: CASSLAGNYGYTF
CDR3nt: TGTGCCAGCAGTCTCGCAGGGAACTATGGCTACACCTTC

j_gene: TRBJ2-7
abundance: -
d_gene: -
v_gene: TRBV6-5
CDR3aa: CASRPGLSYEQYF
CDR3nt: TGTGCCAGCAGGCCGGGACTCTCCTACGAGCAGTACTTC

j_gene: TRBJ2-3
abundance: -
d_gene: TRBD1
v_gene: TRBV6-5
CDR3aa: CASGVTGGSRDTQYF
CDR3nt: TGTGCCAGCGGAGTAACAGGGGGCAGTAGGGATACGCAGTATTTT

j_gene: TRBJ2-2
abundance: -
d_gene: TRBD2
v_gene: TRBV6-2/TRBV6-3
CDR3aa: CASSPIPGLAGRGDTGELFF
CDR3nt: TGTGCCAGCAGCCCGATCCCGGGACTAGCGGGGAGAGGGGACACCGGGGAGCTGTTTTTT

j_gene: TRBJ2-6
abundance: -
d_gene: -
v_gene: TRBV18
CDR3aa: CASSPQGYGANVLTF
CDR3nt: TGTGCCAGCTCACCACAGGGGTATGGGGCCAACGTCCTGACTTTC

j_gene: TRBJ2-7
abundance: once
d_gene: TRBD1
v_gene: TRBV30
CDR3aa: CAWSRRGTGSHEQYF
CDR3nt: TGTGCCTGGAGTCGCCGGGGGACAGGGAGCCACGAGCAGTACTTC

j_gene: TRBJ1-1
abundance: few
d_gene: -
v_gene: TRBV5-6
CDR3aa: CASSLLGGQGDEAFF
CDR3nt: TGTGCCAGCAGCCTTCTTGGGGGCCAGGGCGATGAAGCTTTCTTT

j_gene: TRBJ2-1
abundance: -
d_gene: -
v_gene: TRBV14
CDR3aa: CASSPGFTSQFF
CDR3nt: TGTGCCAGCAGCCCCGGGTTCACTAGTCAGTTCTTC

j_gene: TRBJ1-5
abundance: -
d_gene: -
v_gene: TRBV5-6
CDR3aa: CASSLMAGALNQPQHF
CDR3nt: TGTGCCAGCAGCTTGATGGCGGGGGCCCTCAATCAGCCCCAGCATTTT

j_gene: TRBJ1-1
abundance: few
d_gene: TRBD1
v_gene: TRBV6-5
CDR3aa: CASSLTTGSHTEAFF
CDR3nt: TGTGCCAGCAGTTTAACGACAGGGTCGCACACTGAAGCTTTCTTT

j_gene: TRBJ2-3
abundance: -
d_gene: TRBD2
v_gene: TRBV10-3
CDR3aa: CAISEWRAGDFWSDTQYF
CDR3nt: TGTGCCATCAGTGAGTGGCGGGCGGGGGATTTTTGGTCAGATACGCAGTATTTT

j_gene: TRBJ1-4
abundance: once
d_gene: -
v_gene: TRBV14
CDR3aa: CASSQLRNEKLFF
CDR3nt: TGTGCCAGCAGCCAATTGAGAAACGAAAAACTGTTTTTT

j_gene: TRBJ1-5
abundance: once
d_gene: TRBD1
v_gene: TRBV27
CDR3aa: CASSLGQANQPQHF
CDR3nt: TGTGCCAGCAGTTTAGGACAGGCTAATCAGCCCCAGCATTTT

j_gene: TRBJ2-7
abundance: -
d_gene: -
v_gene: TRBV11-2
CDR3aa: CASSPAGRPDEQYF
CDR3nt: TGTGCCAGCAGCCCGGCGGGCAGGCCCGACGAGCAGTACTTC

j_gene: TRBJ2-2
abundance: -
d_gene: TRBD1
v_gene: TRBV7-8
CDR3aa: CASSRAGDRDTGELFF
CDR3nt: TGTGCCAGCAGCCGCGCAGGGGACAGGGATACCGGGGAGCTGTTTTTT

j_gene: TRBJ2-6
abundance: -
d_gene: TRBD1
v_gene: TRBV19
CDR3aa: CASSEQGASSGANVLTF
CDR3nt: TGTGCCAGTAGCGAACAGGGGGCTAGCTCTGGGGCCAACGTCCTGACTTTC

j_gene: TRBJ2-1
abundance: once
d_gene: TRBD2
v_gene: TRBV19
CDR3aa: CASSPLAGGPNEQFF
CDR3nt: TGTGCCAGTAGCCCCCTAGCGGGAGGGCCTAATGAGCAGTTCTTC

j_gene: TRBJ2-3
abundance: -
d_gene: TRBD2
v_gene: TRBV10-3
CDR3aa: CAISDLGGRADTQYF
CDR3nt: TGTGCCATCAGTGACTTGGGGGGGAGAGCAGATACGCAGTATTTT

j_gene: TRBJ1-2
abundance: once
d_gene: -
v_gene: TRBV6-5
CDR3aa: CASSRGGWGYTF
CDR3nt: TGTGCCAGCAGCCGGGGAGGTTGGGGCTACACCTTC

j_gene: TRBJ2-7
abundance: -
d_gene: -
v_gene: TRBV27
CDR3aa: CASSLSARAEQYF
CDR3nt: TGTGCCAGCAGTTTATCCGCCAGGGCCGAGCAGTACTTC

j_gene: TRBJ1-4
abundance: -
d_gene: TRBD1
v_gene: TRBV15
CDR3aa: CATSSEPGQGDEKLFF
CDR3nt: TGTGCCACCAGCAGCGAACCGGGACAGGGGGATGAAAAACTGTTTTTT

j_gene: TRBJ2-5
abundance: once
d_gene: -
v_gene: TRBV5-1
CDR3aa: CASSLRGAAETQYF
CDR3nt: TGCGCCAGCAGCTTGCGGGGGGCTGCAGAGACCCAGTACTTC

j_gene: TRBJ2-5
abundance: -
d_gene: TRBD2
v_gene: TRBV7-9
CDR3aa: CASSLGRGDGQETQYF
CDR3nt: TGTGCCAGCAGCTTAGGTCGGGGGGACGGCCAAGAGACCCAGTACTTC

j_gene: TRBJ2-5
abundance: -
d_gene: TRBD2
v_gene: TRBV3-1/TRBV3-2
CDR3aa: CASSQLTSGRGGAQYF
CDR3nt: TGTGCCAGCAGCCAATTGACTAGCGGGAGAGGGGGGGCCCAGTACTTC

j_gene: TRBJ2-6
abundance: -
d_gene: -
v_gene: TRBV18
CDR3aa: CASSPLVSSSGANVLTF
CDR3nt: TGTGCCAGCTCACCGTTAGTATCGAGCTCTGGGGCCAACGTCCTGACTTTC

j_gene: TRBJ2-3
abundance: -
d_gene: TRBD2
v_gene: TRBV19
CDR3aa: CASMAGTSGFTDTQYF
CDR3nt: TGTGCCAGTATGGCCGGGACTAGCGGTTTCACAGATACGCAGTATTTT

j_gene: TRBJ1-5
abundance: -
d_gene: TRBD1
v_gene: TRBV2
CDR3aa: CASTLTGTGNQPQHF
CDR3nt: TGTGCCAGCACCCTTACCGGGACAGGGAATCAGCCCCAGCATTTT

j_gene: TRBJ1-1
abundance: -
d_gene: -
v_gene: TRBV5-8
CDR3aa: CASSRGQPRGTEAFF
CDR3nt: TGTGCCAGCAGCCGCGGACAACCCAGAGGCACTGAAGCTTTCTTT

j_gene: TRBJ2-5
abundance: -
d_gene: TRBD1
v_gene: TRBV5-1
CDR3aa: CASSSTTTGGAETQYF
CDR3nt: TGCGCCAGCAGCTCCACAACGACAGGGGGCGCGGAGACCCAGTACTTC

j_gene: TRBJ2-5
abundance: -
d_gene: TRBD2
v_gene: TRBV20-1
CDR3aa: CSASGGAGGETQYF
CDR3nt: TGCAGTGCGAGTGGTGGAGCGGGGGGAGAGACCCAGTACTTC

j_gene: TRBJ2-3
abundance: -
d_gene: -
v_gene: TRBV5-6
CDR3aa: CASSLAGTDTQYF
CDR3nt: TGTGCCAGCAGCTTGGCCGGTACAGATACGCAGTATTTT

j_gene: TRBJ2-7
abundance: once
d_gene: -
v_gene: TRBV28
CDR3aa: CASGSGAPYEQYF
CDR3nt: TGTGCCAGCGGCTCGGGAGCCCCCTACGAGCAGTACTTC

j_gene: TRBJ1-2
abundance: -
d_gene: TRBD1
v_gene: TRBV10-2
CDR3aa: CASSDGRGQTEYGYTF
CDR3nt: TGCGCCAGCAGTGATGGCAGGGGGCAGACGGAATATGGCTACACCTTC

j_gene: TRBJ2-5
abundance: -
d_gene: TRBD2
v_gene: TRBV5-1
CDR3aa: CASSRLAGGGRGRQETQYF
CDR3nt: TGCGCCAGCAGCCGACTAGCGGGAGGAGGTCGAGGTCGCCAAGAGACCCAGTACTTC

j_gene: TRBJ2-3
abundance: -
d_gene: TRBD1
v_gene: TRBV4-3
CDR3aa: CASSRLQGGTDTQYF
CDR3nt: TGCGCCAGCAGCCGTCTACAGGGGGGCACAGATACGCAGTATTTT

j_gene: TRBJ1-2
abundance: -
d_gene: -
v_gene: TRBV12-3/TRBV12-4
CDR3aa: CASSPSGYGYTF
CDR3nt: TGTGCCAGCAGTCCCTCGGGCTATGGCTACACCTTC

j_gene: TRBJ1-5
abundance: -
d_gene: TRBD1
v_gene: TRBV7-2
CDR3aa: CASSLTGAFSNQPQHF
CDR3nt: TGTGCCAGCAGCTTAACAGGGGCCTTTAGCAATCAGCCCCAGCATTTT

j_gene: TRBJ2-6
abundance: once
d_gene: -
v_gene: TRBV28
CDR3aa: CASSFSRVWGSGANVLTF
CDR3nt: TGTGCCAGCAGTTTCTCGAGGGTTTGGGGCTCTGGGGCCAACGTCCTGACTTTC

j_gene: TRBJ1-2
abundance: -
d_gene: TRBD1
v_gene: TRBV6-5
CDR3aa: CASSYGDRVNGYTF
CDR3nt: TGTGCCAGCAGTTACGGGGACAGGGTTAATGGCTACACCTTC

j_gene: TRBJ2-5
abundance: -
d_gene: -
v_gene: TRBV27
CDR3aa: CASSLIFLGGGETQYF
CDR3nt: TGTGCCAGCAGTTTAATTTTCCTGGGAGGGGGAGAGACCCAGTACTTC

j_gene: TRBJ1-5
abundance: few
d_gene: -
v_gene: TRBV21-1
CDR3aa: CASSKGPSIGQAIHSNQPQHF
CDR3nt: TGTGCCAGCAGCAAAGGGCCATCAATAGGACAGGCCATCCATAGCAATCAGCCCCAGCATTTT